Presented here are 21 T cell receptor beta chains from one specimen sequenced in a study of cytomegalovirus exposure and HLA in healthy donors. PCR amplification relied on 60 Vbeta primers (plus 13 Jbeta primers). Sequenced by immunoSEQ multiplex PCR; TCRdb stores in-frame clones only, minus some. The sample has roughly 130,000 clones, roughly two thirds seen once. Sequenced: PBMCs. All receptors derive from a young man in good health and CMV-seropositive.

The V and J genes are TRBV15 and TRBJ2-1; TRBD2 matches at 13 bases. CDR1 is LNHNV and CDR2 is YYDKDF in the germline V gene (reference sequence). V was clipped by 1 base and J by 4 bases; unmatched bases: 4. The CDR3 is 17 amino acids. The CDR3 DNA reads TGTGCCACCAGCAGAGCATGGACTAGCGGGAGATACAATGAGCAGTTCTTC. Protein sequence: CATSRAWTSGRYNEQFF.

This clone appeared a few times. The chain combines TRBV30 with TRBJ1-1; 8 positions match TRBD1. The CDR3 extends over 14 amino acids. J was trimmed by 1 base and V by 6 bases; bases with no gene match: 7. Germline V gives CDR1 GTSNPN, CDR2 SVGIG (reference sequence). The CDR3 DNA reads as TGTGCCTGCCCGGGGACAGGCACGAACACTGAAGCTTTCTTT. Its protein is CACPGTGTNTEAFF. The whole variable domain, remainder taken from reference TRBV30 and TRBJ1-1, is SQTIHQWPATLVQPVGSPLSLECTVEGTSNPNLYWYRQAAGRGLQLLFYSVGIGQISSEVPQNLSASRPQDRQFILSSKKLLLSDSGFYLCACPGTGTNTEAFFGQGTRLTVV.

This clone was detected only a few times. The rearrangement joins TRBV7-3 to TRBJ2-2, with 11 nucleotides matching TRBD2. The CDR3 covers 17 residues. Germline V lookup: CDR1 SGHTA, CDR2 FQGTGA. V lost 3 bases, J lost 7 bases, and 10 bases stayed unmatched. The CDR3 spells CASSLTSGIGFGGELFF. In nucleotides, the CDR3 is TGTGCCAGCAGCTTGACTAGCGGGATAGGGTTCGGCGGGGAGCTGTTTTTT.

The rearrangement joins TRBV15 to TRBJ2-5; a possible D gene is TRBD1 (7 bases). Germline CDR1 LNHNV, CDR2 YYDKDF (reference sequence). CDR3 size: 15 residues. With 0 bases removed from V and 5 bases from J, the gap between germline ends came to 13 bases. The CDR3 bases are TGTGCCACCAGCAGAGATTTGGCAGGGGGGGAGACCCAGTACTTC. Translating gives CATSRDLAGGETQYF.

The rearrangement links TRBV10-3 to TRBJ1-4, with TRBD1 matching 7 bases. J lost 2 bases, V lost 10 bases, and 7 bases had no gene match. The CDR3 consists of 14 residues. CDR1 and CDR2 from the germline V gene are ENHRY and SYGVKD. The CDR3 sequence is CATATGTTNEKLFF. The CDR3, as DNA: TGTGCCACCGCGACAGGGACGACTAATGAAAAACTGTTTTTT.

The chain joins TRBV7-9 to TRBJ2-1, with 7 bases matching TRBD2. Germline V CDR1 and CDR2: SEHNR, FQNEAQ (reference sequence). Trimming cost V 1 base and J 5 bases; bases outside gene matches: 17. This CDR3 comprises 19 residues. This chain's CDR3 is CASSLGSVTSTREDNEQFF. CDR3 nucleotide sequence: TGTGCCAGCAGCTTAGGCTCAGTGACTAGCACAAGGGAGGACAATGAGCAGTTCTTC.

V is TRBV7-9 and J is TRBJ2-6; D may be TRBD2 (6 bases). Per germline, CDR1 SEHNR and CDR2 FQNEAQ (reference sequence). The V and J ends lost 3 bases and 3 bases respectively, with 12 bases between them. The CDR3 extends over 16 amino acids. As DNA, the CDR3 is TGTGCCAGCAGCTTTCGGAGGGTAGATGGGGCCAACGTCCTGACTTTC. Translating it yields CASSFRRVDGANVLTF. The full variable domain, its missing parts supplied by reference TRBV7-9 and TRBJ2-6, is DTGVSQNPRHKITKRGQNVTFRCDPISEHNRLYWYRQTLGQGPEFLTYFQNEAQLEKSRLLSDRFSAERPKGSFSTLEIQRTEQGDSAMYLCASSFRRVDGANVLTFGAGSRLTVL.

The chain joins TRBV25-1 to TRBJ2-2; 8 bases map to TRBD2. V was pared by 1 base and J by 1 base, with 5 bases of the junction left unmatched. The CDR3 contains 17 residues. CDR1 is MGHDK, CDR2 SYGVNS, per germline. DNA of the CDR3: TGTGCCAGCAGTGAATTTGGCGGGGGGAGGAACACCGGGGAGCTGTTTTTT. Its protein is CASSEFGGGRNTGELFF.

The rearrangement uses TRBV5-1 and TRBJ2-3; possibly TRBD2 for D (5 bases). V was cut by 7 bases and J by 2 bases, with 11 bases left in between. The germline V gene encodes CDR1 SGHRS and CDR2 YFSETQ. The CDR3 is 13 residues long. The CDR3 DNA is TGCGCCAGCGGACTGGTTCACACAGATACGCAGTATTTT. Translated, it gives CASGLVHTDTQYF.

This chain joins TRBV10-3 and TRBJ2-7; D remains ambiguous. In germline, CDR1 is ENHRY, CDR2 SYGVKD. V shed 5 bases and J shed 1 base, with 18 bases lying between them. CDR3 length: 16 residues. CDR3 residues: CAISHRHSPLSYEQYF. In DNA, the CDR3 is TGTGCCATCAGTCACCGACATTCCCCGTTATCCTACGAGCAGTACTTC.

This clone showed up just a few times. V gene TRBV28 combines with J gene TRBJ1-2; TRBD1 agrees at 8 bases. This CDR3 spans 14 amino acids. CDR1 and CDR2 (germline): MDHEN, SYDVKM. V lost 3 bases to trimming and J lost 6 bases; unmatched junction nucleotides: 6. In nucleotides, the CDR3 is TGTGCCAGCAGTTTTGAATGGACAGGGAATGGCTACACCTTC. This sequence encodes CASSFEWTGNGYTF.

This rearrangement joins TRBV6-5 to TRBJ1-1; the D gene is possibly TRBD1 (6 bases). The V gene's germline CDR1 is MNHEY and CDR2 SVGAGI. The germline V and J ends were trimmed by 0 bases and 0 bases, with 8 bases remaining between them. The CDR3 has 15 amino acids. CDR3 in amino acids: CASSYSGQMNTEAFF. The CDR3 region has the DNA TGTGCCAGCAGTTACTCGGGACAAATGAACACTGAAGCTTTCTTT.

V usage is TRBV2 and J usage is TRBJ2-7; 14 bases align to TRBD2. The CDR3 is 16 residues long. Germline CDR1 SNHLY, CDR2 FYNNEI. V shed 7 bases, J shed 5 bases, and the junction held 10 bases outside the gene matches. CDR3 sequence: CASKTPGLAGAHEQYF. The CDR3 coding sequence is TGTGCCAGCAAGACGCCGGGACTAGCGGGAGCCCACGAGCAGTACTTC.

V usage is TRBV4-1 and J usage is TRBJ2-1; TRBD2 matches at 7 bases. The CDR3 contains 17 residues. V lost 1 base to trimming and J lost 3 bases; unmatched junction nucleotides: 9. The germline V gene encodes CDR1 MGHRA and CDR2 YSYEKL. The CDR3 DNA reads TGCGCCAGCAGCCAAGTCGTTGCGGGAGTTCACTACAATGAGCAGTTCTTC. It yields the protein CASSQVVAGVHYNEQFF.

This chain joins TRBV7-3 and TRBJ1-1; a weak D match, TRBD1 (5 bases). Between the trimmed V and J ends, which lost 4 bases and 5 bases, there was a span of 11 bases. The CDR3 contains 13 residues. CDR1 and CDR2 (germline): SGHTA, FQGTGA. CDR3 nucleotide sequence: TGTGCCAGCAGCTCTCAGGGTGGGACTGAAGCTTTCTTT. It is translated as CASSSQGGTEAFF.

The CDR3 coding sequence is TGTGCCAGCAGCCCGAGGAGAGGGGGCCTCTACGAGCAGTACTTC. This codes for CASSPRRGGLYEQYF. The chain carries TRBV7-2 and TRBJ2-7; 7 nucleotides align to TRBD1. CDR3 length equals 15 residues. V shed 5 bases, J shed 3 bases, and the junction held 10 bases outside the gene matches. Germline CDR1 is SGHTA and CDR2 is FQGNSA.

The chain links TRBV6-1 to TRBJ2-2; 8 bases map to TRBD1. The CDR3 contains 18 residues. From germline, CDR1 is MNHNS and CDR2 SASEGT. V trimming: 6 bases; J trimming: 9 bases; junction bases outside the gene matches: 21. CDR3 region: CASSELGYFQGAPRELFF. In nucleotides, the CDR3 is TGTGCCAGCAGCGAACTCGGATATTTCCAGGGGGCCCCGCGGGAGCTGTTTTTT.

This clone has a handful of counts. The chain combines TRBV7-2 with TRBJ2-7; D possibly corresponds to TRBD1 (6 bases). The CDR3 has 14 residues. The ends were cut back, 5 bases at V and 7 bases at J, with 18 bases in the middle. The germline gives CDR1 SGHTA, CDR2 FQGNSA. The CDR3 loop is CASSQPWGQREQYF. CDR3 sequence (DNA): TGTGCCAGCAGCCAGCCTTGGGGGCAACGGGAGCAGTACTTC. Full variable domain (outside the CDR3, taken from reference TRBV7-2 and TRBJ2-7): GAGVSQSPSNKVTEKGKDVELRCDPISGHTALYWYRQSLGQGLEFLIYFQGNSAPDKSGLPSDRFSAERTGGSVSTLTIQRTQQEDSAVYLCASSQPWGQREQYFGPGTRLTVT.

This clone was seen a few times. This chain joins TRBV4-2 and TRBJ1-5; D perhaps matches TRBD1 (5 bases). The V and J ends lost 0 bases and 6 bases respectively, with 12 bases between them. The CDR3 totals 15 residues. CDR1 and CDR2 from the germline V gene are LGHNA and YNFKEQ. This CDR3 reads CASSQDAGGGQPQHF. CDR3 in DNA: TGTGCCAGCAGCCAAGATGCGGGGGGAGGTCAGCCCCAGCATTTT.

V and J are TRBV11-2 and TRBJ2-7, with 8 bases aligning to TRBD2. After removal of 2 bases from V and 2 bases from J, the junction contained 8 bases not matched to a gene. Germline CDR1 is SGHAT and CDR2 is FQNNGV. The CDR3 has 16 amino acids. CDR3 nucleotides: TGTGCCAGCAGCTTATCCCGACTAGCGTCCCCCTACGAGCAGTACTTC. Its protein is CASSLSRLASPYEQYF.

The V call is TRBV12-5, the J call TRBJ2-5, with a tentative D call TRBD2 (5 bases). Germline-derived CDR1 and CDR2 are LGHNT and FRNRAP. Deletions cut 1 base from V and 2 bases from J, with 11 bases between. This CDR3 region has 15 residues. The CDR3 loop is CASGLELASQETQYF. The CDR3 DNA sequence: TGTGCTAGTGGTTTGGAGCTAGCTTCACAAGAGACCCAGTACTTC.